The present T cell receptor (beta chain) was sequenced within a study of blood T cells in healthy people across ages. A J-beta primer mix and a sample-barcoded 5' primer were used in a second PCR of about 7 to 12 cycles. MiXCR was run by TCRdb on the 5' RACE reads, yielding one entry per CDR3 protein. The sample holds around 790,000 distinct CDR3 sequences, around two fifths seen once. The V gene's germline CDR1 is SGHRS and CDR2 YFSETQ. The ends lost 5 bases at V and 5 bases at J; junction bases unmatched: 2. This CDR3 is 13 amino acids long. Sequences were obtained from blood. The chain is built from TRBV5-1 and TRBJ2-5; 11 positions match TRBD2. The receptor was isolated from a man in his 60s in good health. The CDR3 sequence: CASRLAGVETQYF. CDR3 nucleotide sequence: TGCGCCAGCAGACTAGCGGGGGTCGAGACCCAGTACTTC. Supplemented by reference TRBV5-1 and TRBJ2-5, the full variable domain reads KAGVTQTPRYLIKTRGQQVTLSCSPISGHRSVSWYQQTPGQGLQFLFEYFSETQRNKGNFPGRFSGRQFSNSRSEMNVSTLELGDSALYLCASRLAGVETQYFGPGTRLLVL.